One sample yielded the 16 T cell receptor beta chains listed below, sequenced in a study of blood T cell repertoires in COVID-19. Generated by immunoSEQ multiplex PCR, the TCRdb table keeps only in-frame clones and is missing some. The table lists some 170,000 clones, roughly 87% of them singletons. Sample: PBMCs or T cells enriched from blood (not recorded which). The receptors shown here come from a human donor with acute COVID-19. The donor label of this sample is uncertain.

The chain couples TRBV30 to TRBJ1-1, with D unresolved. V lost 5 bases and J 6 bases, leaving 10 bases between the germline ends. Germline loops: CDR1 GTSNPN, CDR2 SVGIG (reference sequence). CDR3 size: 11 residues. CDR3 loop: CAWSTRPEAFF. Written as DNA, the CDR3 is TGTGCCTGGTCGACAAGACCTGAAGCTTTCTTT.

This clone was seen only once. V is TRBV4-1 and J is TRBJ2-7; possibly TRBD2 for D (7 bases). Germline values: CDR1 MGHRA, CDR2 YSYEKL. V gave up 2 bases and J gave up 3 bases, with 17 bases separating them. The CDR3 extends over 16 amino acids. Here the CDR3 reads CASSQPPRGAIYEQYF. As DNA, the CDR3 is TGCGCCAGCAGCCAACCCCCCCGGGGGGCAATCTACGAGCAGTACTTC.

V usage is TRBV6-1 and J usage is TRBJ2-2; D call uncertain. Trimming stripped 2 bases from V and 3 bases from J, with 10 bases between. This CDR3 comprises 15 residues. The V gene's germline CDR1 is MNHNS and CDR2 SASEGT. This CDR3 is CASSEYTGDTGELFF. Written as DNA, the CDR3 is TGTGCCAGCAGTGAATATACGGGTGACACCGGGGAGCTGTTTTTT.

The V and J genes are TRBV6-5 and TRBJ1-2, with TRBD1 identical over 8 bases. The junction had 5 bases not matched to a gene; V was cut back by 2 bases and J by 3 bases. The CDR3 is 15 residues long. CDR1 is MNHEY and CDR2 is SVGAGI in the germline V gene. The CDR3 DNA is TGTGCCAGCAGTTACCGCCCGGACAGGGACTATGGCTACACCTTC. Protein: CASSYRPDRDYGYTF.

This chain links TRBV20-1 with TRBJ2-7; TRBD1 matches 7 bases. J gave up 4 bases and V 3 bases, and 18 bases lay outside the gene matches. Germline-derived CDR1 and CDR2 are DFQATT and SNEGSKA (reference sequence). The CDR3 contains 17 residues. CDR3 in DNA: TGCAGTGCTAGTGGTGGGTGGGACAGCCAAGCTCATTACGAGCAGTACTTC. Translation gives CSASGGWDSQAHYEQYF.

This chain connects TRBV7-3 to TRBJ1-4; a possible D gene is TRBD1 (6 bases). CDR3 length equals 14 residues. CDR1 is SGHTA, CDR2 FQGTGA, per germline. Trimming pared 7 bases from V and 4 bases from J, leaving 13 bases between. The CDR3 nucleotides are TGTGCCAGCACCCTGGACAGAGTTAATGAAAAACTGTTTTTT. It is translated as CASTLDRVNEKLFF.

This clone has a single count. V usage is TRBV7-2 and J usage is TRBJ1-4, with 9 nucleotides matching TRBD1. The V gene end was trimmed by 5 bases and the J gene end by 8 bases; junction bases not matched to a gene: 6. The V gene's germline CDR1 is SGHTA and CDR2 FQGNSA. The CDR3 loop spans 14 amino acids. CDR3 protein: CASSLTGGSEKLFF. The CDR3 DNA reads TGTGCCAGCAGCCTTACAGGGGGCAGCGAAAAACTGTTTTTT.

The chain combines TRBV6-1 with TRBJ2-3; 7 nucleotides align to TRBD2. This CDR3 comprises 16 residues. V dropped 4 bases and J dropped 1; count of bases not matched to a gene: 8. Germline CDR1 is MNHNS and CDR2 is SASEGT. The CDR3 region has the DNA TGTGCCAGCAGTGGCGACTGGGGAGGGGGCACAGATACGCAGTATTTT. Protein: CASSGDWGGGTDTQYF.

The chain combines TRBV3-1 (or the pseudogene TRBV3-2) with TRBJ2-1, with 8 bases matching TRBD1. CDR3 length: 12 residues. Germline V CDR1 and CDR2: LGHDT, YNNKEL (reference sequence). With 6 bases clipped from V and 10 bases from J, the junction kept 5 bases outside the gene matches. The CDR3, as DNA: TGTGCCAGCAGAGGACAGGGCGCGGAGCAGTTCTTC. Protein product: CASRGQGAEQFF.

The chain carries TRBV7-2 and TRBJ1-1; a possible D gene is TRBD1 (6 bases). The CDR3 is made up of 16 amino acids. CDR1 is SGHTA, CDR2 FQGNSA, per germline. Trimming removed 6 bases at V and 1 base at J, with 18 bases between. The CDR3, as DNA: TGTGCCAGCAGTCACGGACAGAAACTCCCGAACACTGAAGCTTTCTTT. This codes for CASSHGQKLPNTEAFF.

This rearrangement joins TRBV2 to TRBJ1-2; 9 positions match TRBD1. Germline CDR1 is SNHLY and CDR2 is FYNNEI. J was trimmed by 6 bases and V by 1 base; bases with no gene match: 6. The CDR3 covers 15 residues. This CDR3 is CASSEDYRGLDGYTF. Written as DNA, the CDR3 is TGTGCCAGCAGTGAAGATTACAGGGGGCTTGATGGCTACACCTTC.

The rearrangement links TRBV9 to TRBJ2-7; D is possibly TRBD1 (6 bases). V was trimmed by 0 bases and J by 4 bases, leaving 14 bases between them. The CDR3 sequence is 15 residues long. From germline, CDR1 is SGDLS and CDR2 YYNGEE. This CDR3 is CASSVDGTPNYEQYF. The CDR3 DNA reads TGTGCCAGCAGCGTAGACGGGACACCTAATTACGAGCAGTACTTC.

The rearrangement joins TRBV28 to TRBJ1-5, with D possibly being TRBD1 (5 bases). CDR3 length: 17 residues. Germline V gene lookup returns CDR1 MDHEN and CDR2 SYDVKM. V lost 2 bases and J lost 4, with 18 bases in between. The CDR3 region has the DNA TGTGCCAGCAGTTTACGCCAGCTGGGGGGACCAAATCAGCCCCAGCATTTT. Translating gives CASSLRQLGGPNQPQHF.

The CDR3 DNA sequence: TGTGCCTCACAGAGCCAAACCGGCTCCTACAATGAGCAGTTCTTC. Its translation is CASQSQTGSYNEQFF. V usage is TRBV10-3 and J usage is TRBJ2-1, with D hard to call. V lost 11 bases and J lost 0, with 17 bases in between. The germline V gene encodes CDR1 ENHRY and CDR2 SYGVKD. The CDR3 contains 15 residues.

This chain joins TRBV5-4 and TRBJ1-3; 8 nucleotides align to TRBD1. CDR3 size: 15 residues. Germline loops: CDR1 SGHNT, CDR2 YYREEE (reference sequence). Germline trimming cut 4 bases from V and 4 bases from J; bases unmatched to any gene: 7. The CDR3 sequence: CASSPDRGKGNTIYF. Written as DNA, the CDR3 is TGTGCCAGCAGCCCCGACAGGGGAAAGGGAAACACCATATATTTT. Full variable domain (rest looked up from reference TRBV5-4 and TRBJ1-3): ETGVTQSPTHLIKTRGQQVTLRCSSQSGHNTVSWYQQALGQGPQFIFQYYREEENGRGNFPPRFSGLQFPNYSSELNVNALELDDSALYLCASSPDRGKGNTIYFGEGSWLTVV.

The V and J genes are TRBV5-1 and TRBJ2-5; perhaps TRBD1 as D (6 bases). Trimming took 4 bases from V and 5 from J, leaving 15 bases between them. Looked up from germline, CDR1 is SGHRS and CDR2 is YFSETQ. This CDR3 spans 14 amino acids. The CDR3 nucleotides read TGCGCCAGCAGCCTAACAGGGATCCGGGAGACCCAGTACTTC. Protein: CASSLTGIRETQYF.